These T cell receptor beta chains were read from a single sample in a study of T-cell memory formation after mild COVID-19. TCRdb re-analysed the 5' RACE reads in MiXCR, keeping a single row per CDR3 protein. Among approximately 350,000 distinct CDR3 sequences listed, 13% were seen once. The source material was PBMCs or a T cell subset sorted from them (not recorded which). Receptors were obtained from a man in his late teens or twenties who had mild COVID-19 (a few samples of this study predate the infection). Cell type and time point are not known. CDR3s include the opening cysteine and the closing phenylalanine or tryptophan. D genes are given only for firm matches. Clone size is given for some rows only: seen once, a few or many times, or a class if the clone is expanded.

j_call | clone_size | d_call | v_call | cdr3_aa | cdr3_nt
TRBJ2-3 | NA | TRBD2 | TRBV28 | CASSLGSGGYTDTQYF | TGTGCCAGCAGTTTAGGGAGCGGGGGTTACACAGATACGCAGTATTTT
TRBJ1-6 | NA | NA | TRBV5-1 | CASSLTGKVSPLHF | TGCGCCAGCAGCTTAACAGGGAAGGTCTCACCCCTCCACTTT
TRBJ1-4 | few | NA | TRBV12-3/TRBV12-4 | CASSNRAEKLFF | TGTGCCAGCAGCAACAGGGCTGAAAAACTGTTTTTT
TRBJ1-1 | NA | NA | TRBV5-6 | CASSGVLEAFF | TGTGCCAGCAGCGGAGTCCTTGAAGCTTTCTTT
TRBJ1-3 | NA | NA | TRBV7-6 | CASSVDHISGNTIYF | TGTGCCAGCAGCGTAGACCATATCTCTGGAAACACCATATATTTT
TRBJ1-6 | NA | TRBD1 | TRBV12-3/TRBV12-4 | CASSFPGQFSSLHF | TGTGCCAGCAGTTTTCCGGGACAGTTCTCCTCCCTCCACTTT
TRBJ1-2 | few | NA | TRBV2 | CASTPGSTNYGYTF | TGTGCCAGCACCCCCGGGTCAACTAACTATGGCTACACCTTC
TRBJ2-7 | few | TRBD1 | TRBV20-1 | CSARKLPGTGGYEQYF | TGCAGTGCTAGGAAGTTGCCTGGGACAGGGGGCTACGAGCAGTACTTC
TRBJ2-7 | many | NA | TRBV10-3 | CAISESISYEQYF | TGTGCCATCAGTGAGTCGATCTCCTACGAGCAGTACTTC
TRBJ1-2 | NA | NA | TRBV12-3/TRBV12-4 | CATRTYGYTF | TGTGCCACCCGGACTTATGGCTACACCTTC
TRBJ2-1 | few | TRBD1 | TRBV5-1 | CASSLGQGSGNEQFF | TGCGCCAGCAGCTTAGGACAGGGGTCGGGGAATGAGCAGTTCTTC
TRBJ2-1 | many | TRBD2 | TRBV6-6 | CASSWGGGSYNEQFF | TGTGCCAGCAGTTGGGGCGGGGGATCCTACAATGAGCAGTTCTTC
TRBJ2-6 | NA | NA | TRBV5-6 | CASSFDISGANVLTF | TGTGCCAGCAGCTTTGATATTTCTGGGGCCAACGTCCTGACTTTC
TRBJ2-1 | few | NA | TRBV11-3 | CASSLVDHEQFF | TGTGCCAGCAGCTTAGTCGATCATGAGCAGTTCTTC
TRBJ1-2 | few | TRBD1 | TRBV6-5 | CASRPQGALSYGYTF | TGTGCCAGCAGGCCCCAGGGGGCCCTATCCTATGGCTACACCTTC
TRBJ2-1 | NA | NA | TRBV20-1 | CSAFGGAPSSYNEQFF | TGCAGTGCCTTTGGCGGGGCCCCCAGCTCCTACAATGAGCAGTTCTTC
TRBJ2-5 | many | TRBD2 | TRBV9 | CASSISSGQETQYF | TGTGCCAGCAGTATCTCTAGCGGCCAAGAGACCCAGTACTTC
TRBJ2-6 | NA | NA | TRBV7-9 | CASSLVVGANVLTF | TGTGCCAGCAGCTTAGTGGTTGGGGCCAACGTCCTGACTTTC
TRBJ1-1 | few | NA | TRBV4-3 | CASSQAGARTEAFF | TGCGCCAGCAGCCAAGCGGGGGCCCGCACTGAAGCTTTCTTT
TRBJ1-1 | many | NA | TRBV5-1 | CASSLRSGANTEAFF | TGCGCCAGCAGCTTGCGGTCGGGGGCGAACACTGAAGCTTTCTTT
TRBJ2-1 | few | NA | TRBV4-1 | CAISGSENEQFF | TGCGCCATCAGCGGGTCAGAGAATGAGCAGTTCTTC
TRBJ2-1 | few | NA | TRBV6-6 | CASEAGRHNNEQFF | TGTGCCAGCGAGGCAGGCCGCCATAACAATGAGCAGTTCTTC
TRBJ2-3 | few | NA | TRBV19 | CASSPDGTTDTQYF | TGTGCCAGTAGCCCAGACGGTACCACAGATACGCAGTATTTT
TRBJ2-1 | few | TRBD1 | TRBV6-1 | CASESDRTYNEQFF | TGTGCCAGCGAATCGGACAGGACTTACAATGAGCAGTTCTTC
TRBJ2-5 | NA | NA | TRBV12-3/TRBV12-4 | CASSSPAYGQHQETQYF | TGTGCCAGCAGTTCCCCGGCATATGGACAGCACCAAGAGACCCAGTACTTC
TRBJ2-3 | many | NA | TRBV7-9 | CASSFGDTQYF | TGTGCCAGCAGTTTTGGAGATACGCAGTATTTT
TRBJ1-2 | few | TRBD1 | TRBV7-9 | CASSQGTGPYGYTF | TGTGCCAGCAGCCAGGGGACAGGGCCCTATGGCTACACCTTC
TRBJ1-3 | few | NA | TRBV6-6 | CASCSPNSGNTIYF | TGTGCCAGCTGCAGCCCGAACTCTGGAAACACCATATATTTT
TRBJ1-2 | few | NA | TRBV27 | CASSLSVALYGYTF | TGTGCCAGCAGTTTATCGGTTGCCCTTTATGGCTACACCTTC
TRBJ2-5 | few | TRBD2 | TRBV7-3 | CASSLSSGEGETQYF | TGTGCCAGCAGCTTAAGTAGCGGGGAGGGGGAGACCCAGTACTTC
TRBJ2-1 | NA | NA | TRBV18 | CASSHDLEIEQFF | TGTGCCAGCTCCCACGACCTAGAGATTGAGCAGTTCTTC
TRBJ1-5 | NA | NA | TRBV10-3 | CAISERPNQPQHF | TGTGCCATCTCTGAAAGACCAAATCAGCCCCAGCATTTT
TRBJ2-5 | NA | TRBD2 | TRBV7-6 | CASSLARGLVGRETQYF | TGTGCCAGCAGCTTAGCGCGGGGACTAGTGGGGAGGGAGACCCAGTACTTC
TRBJ2-5 | many | TRBD2 | TRBV4-2 | CASSQDLGAGGETQYF | TGTGCCAGCAGCCAAGATCTTGGCGCGGGAGGGGAGACCCAGTACTTC
TRBJ2-7 | NA | TRBD1 | TRBV7-2 | CASSLDRGEIYEQYF | TGTGCCAGCAGCCTCGACAGGGGAGAGATCTACGAGCAGTACTTC
TRBJ2-3 | few | NA | TRBV7-3 | CASSLLGARDTQYF | TGTGCCAGCAGCTTACTGGGGGCGCGGGATACGCAGTATTTT
TRBJ2-5 | many | NA | TRBV7-9 | CASSPGTVETQYF | TGTGCCAGCAGCCCTGGGACGGTCGAGACCCAGTACTTC
TRBJ1-2 | NA | NA | TRBV5-1 | CASTANSNYGYTF | TGCGCCAGCACCGCGAATTCTAACTATGGCTACACCTTC
TRBJ2-3 | few | TRBD1 | TRBV5-1 | CASLGTGEIGDTQYF | TGCGCCAGCCTCGGTACAGGGGAGATTGGGGATACGCAGTATTTT
TRBJ2-5 | NA | NA | TRBV28 | CASSFGGSPRGTQYF | TGTGCCAGCAGTTTTGGGGGGTCCCCTAGAGGGACCCAGTACTTC
TRBJ1-2 | few | TRBD1 | TRBV10-3 | CASTGGYGYTF | TGTGCCTCCACAGGGGGGTATGGCTACACCTTC
TRBJ2-3 | NA | NA | TRBV7-9 | CASSPQTTDTQYF | TGTGCCAGCAGCCCACAGACAACAGATACGCAGTATTTT
TRBJ2-3 | few | TRBD2 | TRBV7-2 | CASSLPSGGNTVTDTQYF | TGTGCCAGCAGCTTACCTAGCGGGGGGAACACGGTCACAGATACGCAGTATTTT
TRBJ1-1 | few | NA | TRBV7-9 | CASSLSASRAFF | TGTGCCAGCAGCTTATCGGCGAGCAGAGCTTTCTTT
TRBJ1-2 | few | NA | TRBV20-1 | CSAPGEGWSGYTF | TGCAGTGCTCCCGGTGAGGGGTGGAGTGGCTACACCTTC
TRBJ2-3 | many | NA | TRBV7-2 | CASSLVSDTQYF | TGTGCCAGCAGCTTAGTATCCGATACGCAGTATTTT
TRBJ1-6 | NA | NA | TRBV21-1 | CASSKAKGRWDSPLHF | TGTGCCAGCAGCAAAGCTAAGGGCCGGTGGGATTCACCCCTCCACTTT
TRBJ2-5 | few | NA | TRBV29-1 | CSVGVTETQYF | TGCAGCGTTGGGGTCACGGAGACCCAGTACTTC
TRBJ2-1 | many | NA | TRBV5-1 | CASSFPGDEQFF | TGCGCCAGCAGCTTTCCAGGGGATGAGCAGTTCTTC
TRBJ2-1 | few | TRBD1 | TRBV29-1 | CSVGQNNEQFF | TGCAGCGTGGGACAGAACAATGAGCAGTTCTTC
TRBJ2-5 | NA | NA | TRBV24-1 | CATSDGRETQYF | TGTGCCACCAGTGACGGACGGGAGACCCAGTACTTC
TRBJ1-1 | NA | TRBD1 | TRBV7-9 | CASSATRGRGTEAFF | TGTGCCAGCAGCGCAACCAGGGGGCGCGGCACTGAAGCTTTCTTT
TRBJ1-3 | NA | NA | TRBV12-3/TRBV12-4 | CASSYPKGTIYF | TGTGCCAGCAGCTACCCGAAGGGGACCATATATTTT
TRBJ2-3 | few | TRBD1 | TRBV20-1 | CSARGRTRDRARDTQYF | TGCAGTGCTAGAGGCCGGACTAGGGACAGGGCACGAGATACGCAGTATTTT
TRBJ2-7 | few | NA | TRBV6-5 | CASSYRLGGEQYF | TGTGCCAGCAGTTACAGATTAGGAGGCGAGCAGTACTTC
TRBJ2-3 | NA | TRBD2 | TRBV7-9 | CASSPRGGAPDTQYF | TGTGCCAGCAGCCCACGCGGGGGGGCCCCAGATACGCAGTATTTT
TRBJ2-1 | few | TRBD2 | TRBV24-1 | CATSVSDLVRSGGPAQFF | TGTGCCACCAGTGTATCGGATTTGGTACGTAGCGGGGGGCCCGCGCAGTTCTTC